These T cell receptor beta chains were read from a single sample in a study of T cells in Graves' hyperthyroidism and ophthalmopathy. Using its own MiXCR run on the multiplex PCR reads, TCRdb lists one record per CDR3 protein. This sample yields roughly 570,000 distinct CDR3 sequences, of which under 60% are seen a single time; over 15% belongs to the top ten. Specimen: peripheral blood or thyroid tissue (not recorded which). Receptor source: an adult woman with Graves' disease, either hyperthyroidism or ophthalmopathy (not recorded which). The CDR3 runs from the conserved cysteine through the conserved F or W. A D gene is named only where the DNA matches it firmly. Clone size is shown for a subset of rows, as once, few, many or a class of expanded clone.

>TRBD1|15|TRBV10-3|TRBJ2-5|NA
CAIKEGQGLMETQYF
TGTGCCATCAAAGAAGGACAGGGGTTGATGGAGACCCAGTACTTC
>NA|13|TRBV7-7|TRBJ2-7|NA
CASSPRLSHEQYF
TGTGCCAGCAGCCCCCGTTTGTCCCACGAGCAGTACTTC
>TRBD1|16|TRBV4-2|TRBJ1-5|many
CASSQEWNRGRQPQHF
TGTGCCAGCAGCCAAGAATGGAACAGGGGGCGTCAGCCCCAGCATTTT
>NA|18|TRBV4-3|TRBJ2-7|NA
CASSQGKGRESPLGVQYF
TGCGCCAGCAGCCAGGGGAAGGGACGGGAGTCCCCCCTAGGGGTGCAGTACTTC
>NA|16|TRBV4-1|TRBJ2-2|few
CASSQTGPYTAGELFF
TGCGCCAGCAGCCAAACGGGTCCCTATACCGCCGGGGAGCTGTTTTTT
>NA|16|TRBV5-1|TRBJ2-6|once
CASSFTGRSGANVLTF
TGCGCCAGCAGCTTTACAGGGCGTTCTGGGGCCAACGTCCTGACTTTC
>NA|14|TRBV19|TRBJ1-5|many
CASSISGLNQPQHF
TGTGCCAGTAGTATATCAGGGTTAAATCAGCCCCAGCATTTT
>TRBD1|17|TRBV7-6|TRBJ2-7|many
CASSLEEPGTGLYEQYF
TGTGCCAGCAGCTTAGAAGAGCCCGGGACAGGCCTCTACGAGCAGTACTTC
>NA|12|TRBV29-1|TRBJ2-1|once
CSVEDSRDEQFF
TGCAGCGTTGAAGATTCAAGGGATGAGCAGTTCTTC
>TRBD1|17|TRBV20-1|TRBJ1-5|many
CSARSLFGTVSNQPQHF
TGCAGTGCTAGATCCTTATTCGGGACAGTGAGCAATCAGCCCCAGCATTTT
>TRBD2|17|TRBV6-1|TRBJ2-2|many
CASTGLAGGPGVGELFF
TGTGCCAGCACGGGACTAGCGGGAGGGCCGGGAGTCGGGGAGCTGTTTTTT